The sequence of this T cell receptor beta chain was determined in a study of blood T cell repertoires in COVID-19 (dated by TCRdb to 2020 to 2021). At the level of the whole study: Samples from collaborators originated in the United States, Italy and Spain and spanned both the acute and convalescent phases of COVID-19. The material from the prospective study consisted of cDNA or gDNA derived from T cells, B-cell-depleted T cells, or PBMCs. Subjects who had been exposed to COVID-19, were actively infected with it, or had recovered from it provided the deeply sampled blood TCRbeta repertoires that made up the dataset. A freely available public database, intended as a resource for researchers studying the immune response to SARS-CoV-2, is where the repertoires were released. Samples came from the ongoing ImmuneRACE study (first 160 participants) plus 1,254 subjects from 6 global collaborators. Nearly every sample came with metadata listing a de-identified subject ID, COVID-19 status, age in years and sex. HLA class I and class II types, where available, came from metadata supplied by the sample provider rather than from assay-based typing.

The collaborating institutions used their own protocols to collect whole blood in K2EDTA tubes. For TCRbeta analysis, collaborator samples were shipped as frozen whole blood, as isolated PBMCs, or as DNA extracted from either sample type. Remarks on this clone: No antigen is known for it. Base qualities are missing; no much larger clone stands one base away.

At the junction V is shortened by 5 bases and J by 8 bases, with 17 bases in between. CDR1 and CDR2, per the germline V gene, are SGHRS and YFSETQ. Measured from the cysteine to the phenylalanine, the CDR3 is 14 residues long. The CDR3 DNA has 42 bases and is translated from base 1. The immunoSEQ Assay, a bias-controlled multiplex PCR, was used to amplify TCRbeta CDR3 regions from genomic DNA. Per the source publication's procedure: Nucleated cell counts per sample were estimated from amplification of reference gene primers within the assay. Sequence reads were collapsed and filtered to measure the absolute abundance of every unique TCRbeta CDR3 rearrangement. For each sample, productive Simpson clonality was calculated by taking the square root of Simpson's diversity index across productive rearrangements. Not all clones reach the TCRdb copy of this immuneACCESS table, which keeps in-frame sequences only. Checked studies attribute under half of the gap to unresolved V genes and leave the rest unexplained. For V, J and clone size, that table is used; D and trimming come from the DNA. The sample data list 70,000 to 80,000 clones, and 70% to 80% of these were observed just once. The ten largest clones represent about an eighth of the sample.

Study-level results and caveats: The quantity of clinical and demographic metadata differed by source and by participant and was supplied without curation.

Source material: peripheral blood. The origin of this receptor is a human donor in a cohort sampled during active COVID-19. The sequence links TRBV5-1 to TRBJ2-1, with a tentative D gene TRBD2 over 5 matching bases. CDR3 reads: CASSPARGFDEQFF. At the DNA level, the sequence is TGCGCCAGCAGTCCTGCACGAGGGTTCGATGAGCAGTTCTTC.